This T cell receptor beta chain derives from a study of identical twins. TCRdb ran MiXCR on the 5' RACE reads and lists one entry per CDR3 protein. The table has approximately 530,000 distinct CDR3 sequences, about a fifth seen once. Germline CDR1 is SNHLY and CDR2 is FYNNEI. V shed 2 bases, J shed 7 bases, and the junction held 1 base outside the gene matches. This CDR3 contains 13 residues. These records were also assigned to another study, of yellow fever vaccine responses in identical twins.

The rearrangement joins TRBV2 to TRBJ1-2; 10 nucleotides align to TRBD1. Sequences were obtained from CD4+ T cells sorted from blood. This clonotype was sampled from a woman aged 18-29 years in good health. CDR3 loop: CASSERTGGGYTF. DNA of the CDR3: TGTGCCAGCAGTGAACGGACAGGGGGTGGCTACACCTTC.